The T cell receptor (beta chain) under discussion was sequenced for a study of blood T cell repertoires in COVID-19. At the level of the study: COVID-19 samples collected from the United States, Italy and Spain covered acute and convalescent phases. The cDNA or gDNA used as material had been derived from T cells, B-cell-depleted T cells, or PBMCs.

Germline lookup yields CDR1 KGHSH and CDR2 LQKENI. There are 12 residues in the CDR3. Remarks on this clone: A junction boundary mismatches the germline segment, possibly from a read error.

The authors' processing: For nucleated cells, counts were estimated from reference gene primer amplification. Libraries were prepared by immunoSEQ multiplex PCR; TCRdb keeps only in-frame clonotypes and omits some of them. That table is the source of V, J and clone size, and D and trimming were worked out from the DNA. The repertoire holds over 100,000 clones, around nine tenths seen once, with under 5% in the top ten. This chain joins TRBV18 and TRBJ1-3; D remains ambiguous. The sequence was collected from a man aged 40-55 years with acute or convalescent COVID-19. Sequencing was done on a sample of peripheral blood. CDR3 amino acids: CASSPPGDTIYF. Written as DNA, the CDR3 is TGTGCCAGCTCACCGCCTGGAGACACCATATATTTT.